This T cell receptor (beta chain) emerged from a study of long-term antiretroviral therapy in people with HIV. Germline V gene data show CDR1 as WNHNN and CDR2 as SYGVQD (reference sequence). The J segment lost 8 bases and the V segment lost 3 bases, leaving 12 bases of the junction unmatched. CDR3 length: 16 amino acids. This clone has only a few counts. Treated in the United States were all of the participants with HIV. Sequencing relied on immunoSEQ assay v3.0, run at survey level. Repertoires were generated with immunoSEQ multiplex PCR, while TCRdb's copy carries only in-frame clones and drops some. The repertoire has 20,000 to 25,000 clones, 82% of them found once; the top ten carry around 5%.

The genes are TRBV10-1 and TRBJ2-5, with 10 bases lining up with TRBD2. This receptor was taken from a man in his fifties with HIV. This material consisted of unsorted PBMCs, taken 0.3 years after starting antiretroviral therapy. CDR3 sequence reads: CASSDQVAGGLGTQYF. The CDR3, as DNA: TGCGCCAGCAGTGACCAGGTAGCGGGGGGACTCGGAACCCAGTACTTC.